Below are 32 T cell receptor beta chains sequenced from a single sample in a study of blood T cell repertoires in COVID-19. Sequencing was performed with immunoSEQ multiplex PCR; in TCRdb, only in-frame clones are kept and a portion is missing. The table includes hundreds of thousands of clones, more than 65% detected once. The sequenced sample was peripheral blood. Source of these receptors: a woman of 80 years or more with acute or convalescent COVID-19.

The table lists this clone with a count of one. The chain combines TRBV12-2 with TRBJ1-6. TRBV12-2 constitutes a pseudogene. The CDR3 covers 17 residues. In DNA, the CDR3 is TGTGCAAGTCGCTATATAGGAGATAGCTCCTATAATTCACCCCTCCACTTT. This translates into CASRYIGDSSYNSPLHF.

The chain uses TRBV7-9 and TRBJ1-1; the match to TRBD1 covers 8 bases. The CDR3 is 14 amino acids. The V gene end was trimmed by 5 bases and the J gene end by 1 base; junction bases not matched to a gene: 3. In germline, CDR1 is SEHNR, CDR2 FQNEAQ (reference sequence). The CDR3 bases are TGTGCCAGCAGCCGGGGACAGGAGAACACTGAAGCTTTCTTT. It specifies CASSRGQENTEAFF.

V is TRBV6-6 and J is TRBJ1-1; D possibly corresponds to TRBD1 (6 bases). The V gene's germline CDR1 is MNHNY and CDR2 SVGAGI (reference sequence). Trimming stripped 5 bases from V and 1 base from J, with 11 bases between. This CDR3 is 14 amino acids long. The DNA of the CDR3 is TGTGCCAGCAGTCCCGGGACATGGAACACTGAAGCTTTCTTT. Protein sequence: CASSPGTWNTEAFF.

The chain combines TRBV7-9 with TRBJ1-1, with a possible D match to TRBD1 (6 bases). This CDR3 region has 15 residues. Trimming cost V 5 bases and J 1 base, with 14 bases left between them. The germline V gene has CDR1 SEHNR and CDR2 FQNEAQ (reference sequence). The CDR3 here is CASSRQQGRNTEAFF. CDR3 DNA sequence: TGTGCCAGCAGCCGTCAGCAGGGGAGGAACACTGAAGCTTTCTTT.

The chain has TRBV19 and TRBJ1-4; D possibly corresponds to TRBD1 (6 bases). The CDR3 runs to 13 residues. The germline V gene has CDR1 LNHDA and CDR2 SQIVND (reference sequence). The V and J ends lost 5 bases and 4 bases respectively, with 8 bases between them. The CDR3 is CASSGQYNEKLFF. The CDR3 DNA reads TGTGCCAGTAGTGGACAGTATAATGAAAAACTGTTTTTT. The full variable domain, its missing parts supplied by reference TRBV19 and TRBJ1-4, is DGGITQSPKYLFRKEGQNVTLSCEQNLNHDAMYWYRQDPGQGLRLIYYSQIVNDFQKGDIAEGYSVSREKKESFPLTVTSAQKNPTAFYLCASSGQYNEKLFFGSGTQLSVL.

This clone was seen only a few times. CDR3 protein: CASSRGGADTQYF. In DNA, the CDR3 is TGTGCCAGCAGCCGCGGGGGCGCAGATACGCAGTATTTT. The chain recombines TRBV5-5 with TRBJ2-3, with D possibly matching TRBD2 (7 bases). Germline CDR1 reads SGHKS; CDR2 reads YYEKEE (reference sequence). The CDR3 contains 13 residues. V was trimmed by 4 bases and J by 4 bases, leaving 10 bases between them.

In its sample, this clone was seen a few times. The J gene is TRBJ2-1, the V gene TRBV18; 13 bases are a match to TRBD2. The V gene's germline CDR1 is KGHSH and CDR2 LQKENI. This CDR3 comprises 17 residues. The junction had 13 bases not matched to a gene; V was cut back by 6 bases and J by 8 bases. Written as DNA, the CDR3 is TGTGCCAGCTCTCCCAATATACCGGGACTAGCGGGGTATGAGCAGTTCTTC. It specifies CASSPNIPGLAGYEQFF.

CDR3 DNA: TGTGCCAGCAGTCCCTGGGGAGGCGATCAGCCCCAGCATTTT. Translation: CASSPWGGDQPQHF. The chain couples TRBV2 to TRBJ1-5; D is undetermined. The CDR3 totals 14 residues. CDR1 SNHLY and CDR2 FYNNEI come from the germline V gene. Trimming pared 5 bases from V and 5 bases from J, leaving 13 bases between.

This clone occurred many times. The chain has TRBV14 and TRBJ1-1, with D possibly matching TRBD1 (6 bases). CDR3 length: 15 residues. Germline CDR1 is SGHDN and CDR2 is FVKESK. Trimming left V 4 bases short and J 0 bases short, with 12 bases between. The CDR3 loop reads CASSPSGGLNTEAFF. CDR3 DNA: TGTGCCAGCAGCCCTTCGGGGGGCCTGAACACTGAAGCTTTCTTT. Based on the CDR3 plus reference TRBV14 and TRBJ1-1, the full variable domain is EAGVTQFPSHSVIEKGQTVTLRCDPISGHDNLYWYRRVMGKEIKFLLHFVKESKQDESGMPNNRFLAERTGGTYSTLKVQPAELEDSGVYFCASSPSGGLNTEAFFGQGTRLTVV.

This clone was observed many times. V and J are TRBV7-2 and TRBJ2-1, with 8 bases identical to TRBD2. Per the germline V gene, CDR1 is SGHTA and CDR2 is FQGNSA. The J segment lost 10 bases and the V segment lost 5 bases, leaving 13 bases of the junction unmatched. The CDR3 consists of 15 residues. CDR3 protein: CASSPGLGPGDEQFF. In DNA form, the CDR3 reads TGTGCCAGCAGCCCGGGACTAGGTCCGGGGGACGAGCAGTTCTTC. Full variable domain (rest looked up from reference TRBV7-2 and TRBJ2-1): GAGVSQSPSNKVTEKGKDVELRCDPISGHTALYWYRQSLGQGLEFLIYFQGNSAPDKSGLPSDRFSAERTGGSVSTLTIQRTQQEDSAVYLCASSPGLGPGDEQFFGPGTRLTVL.

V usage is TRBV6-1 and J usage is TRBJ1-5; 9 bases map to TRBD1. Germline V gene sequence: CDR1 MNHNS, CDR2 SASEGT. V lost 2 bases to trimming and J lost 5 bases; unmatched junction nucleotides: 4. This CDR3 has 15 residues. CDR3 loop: CASSETGTGYQPQHF. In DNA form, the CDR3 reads TGTGCCAGCAGTGAAACCGGGACAGGGTATCAGCCCCAGCATTTT.

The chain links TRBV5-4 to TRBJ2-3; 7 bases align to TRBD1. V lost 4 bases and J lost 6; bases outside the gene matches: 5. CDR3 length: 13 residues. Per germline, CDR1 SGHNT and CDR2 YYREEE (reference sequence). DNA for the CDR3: TGTGCCAGCAGCCGACAGGGTCAGGATACGCAGTATTTT. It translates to CASSRQGQDTQYF. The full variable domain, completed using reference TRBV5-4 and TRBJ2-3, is ETGVTQSPTHLIKTRGQQVTLRCSSQSGHNTVSWYQQALGQGPQFIFQYYREEENGRGNFPPRFSGLQFPNYSSELNVNALELDDSALYLCASSRQGQDTQYFGPGTRLTVL.

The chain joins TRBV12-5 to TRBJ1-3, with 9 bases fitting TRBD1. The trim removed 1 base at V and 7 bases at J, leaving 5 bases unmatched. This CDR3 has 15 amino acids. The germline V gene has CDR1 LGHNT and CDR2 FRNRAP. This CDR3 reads CASGLDPDRGNTIYF. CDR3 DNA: TGTGCTAGTGGTTTGGACCCGGACAGGGGCAACACCATATATTTT.

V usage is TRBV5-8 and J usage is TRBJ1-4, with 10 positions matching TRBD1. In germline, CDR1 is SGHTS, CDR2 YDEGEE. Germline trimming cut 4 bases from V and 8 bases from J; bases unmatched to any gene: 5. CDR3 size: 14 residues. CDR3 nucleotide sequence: TGTGCCAGCAGCCTCGGACAGGGGGGGGAAAAACTGTTTTTT. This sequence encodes CASSLGQGGEKLFF.

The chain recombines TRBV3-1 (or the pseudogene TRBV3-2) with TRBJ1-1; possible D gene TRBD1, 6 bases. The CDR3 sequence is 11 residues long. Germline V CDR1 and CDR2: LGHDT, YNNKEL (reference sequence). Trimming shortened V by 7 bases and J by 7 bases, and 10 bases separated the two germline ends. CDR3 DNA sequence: TGTGCCAGCAAGGGGGAACTTGAAGCTTTCTTT. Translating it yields CASKGELEAFF.

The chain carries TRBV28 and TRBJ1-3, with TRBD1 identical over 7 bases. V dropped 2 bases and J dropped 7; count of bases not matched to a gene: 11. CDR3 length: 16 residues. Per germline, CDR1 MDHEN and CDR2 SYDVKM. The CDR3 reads CASSLSRGFRLNTIYF. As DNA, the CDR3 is TGTGCCAGCAGTTTAAGCAGGGGGTTTCGGTTGAACACCATATATTTT.

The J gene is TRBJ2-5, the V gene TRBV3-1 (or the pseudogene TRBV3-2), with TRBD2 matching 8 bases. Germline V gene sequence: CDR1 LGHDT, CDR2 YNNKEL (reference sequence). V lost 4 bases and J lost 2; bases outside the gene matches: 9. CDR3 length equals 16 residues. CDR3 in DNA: TGTGCCAGCAGCCCCGGGAGGGGGGGGCGACAAGAGACCCAGTACTTC. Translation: CASSPGRGGRQETQYF.

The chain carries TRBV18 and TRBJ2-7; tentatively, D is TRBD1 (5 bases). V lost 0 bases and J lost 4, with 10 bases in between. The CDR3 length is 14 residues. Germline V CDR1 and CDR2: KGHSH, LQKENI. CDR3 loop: CASSPPWQGYEQYF. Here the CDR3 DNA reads TGTGCCAGCTCACCACCGTGGCAGGGATACGAGCAGTACTTC.

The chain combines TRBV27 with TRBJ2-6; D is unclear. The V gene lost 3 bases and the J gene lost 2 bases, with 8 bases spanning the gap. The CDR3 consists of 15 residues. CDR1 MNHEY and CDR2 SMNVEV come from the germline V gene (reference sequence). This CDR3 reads CASSFSTTGANVLTF. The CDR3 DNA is TGTGCCAGCAGTTTTAGTACCACTGGGGCCAACGTCCTGACTTTC.

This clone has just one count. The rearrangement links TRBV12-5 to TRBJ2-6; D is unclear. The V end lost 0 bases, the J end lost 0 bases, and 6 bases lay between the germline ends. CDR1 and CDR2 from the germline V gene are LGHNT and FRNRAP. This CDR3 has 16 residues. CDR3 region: CASGLVWASGANVLTF. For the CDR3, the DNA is TGTGCTAGTGGTTTGGTATGGGCCTCTGGGGCCAACGTCCTGACTTTC.

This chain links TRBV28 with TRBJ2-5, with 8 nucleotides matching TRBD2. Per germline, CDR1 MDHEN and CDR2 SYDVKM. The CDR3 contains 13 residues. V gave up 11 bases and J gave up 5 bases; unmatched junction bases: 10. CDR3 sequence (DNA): TGTGCCCGCACGGGGGGGGGATTGGAGACCCAGTACTTC. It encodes CARTGGGLETQYF.

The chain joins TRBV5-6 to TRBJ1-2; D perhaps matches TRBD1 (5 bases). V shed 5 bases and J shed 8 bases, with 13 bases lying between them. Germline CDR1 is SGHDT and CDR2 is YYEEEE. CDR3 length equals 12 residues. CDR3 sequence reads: CASSPRWGGYTF. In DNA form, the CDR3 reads TGTGCCAGCAGTCCTAGGTGGGGCGGCTACACCTTC.

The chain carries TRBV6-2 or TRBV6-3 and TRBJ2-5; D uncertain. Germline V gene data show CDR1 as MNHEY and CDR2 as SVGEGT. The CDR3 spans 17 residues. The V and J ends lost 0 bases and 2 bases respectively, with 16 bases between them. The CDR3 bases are TGTGCCAGCAGTTACTCACCCAACATTTCCCCTCAAGAGACCCAGTACTTC. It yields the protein CASSYSPNISPQETQYF.

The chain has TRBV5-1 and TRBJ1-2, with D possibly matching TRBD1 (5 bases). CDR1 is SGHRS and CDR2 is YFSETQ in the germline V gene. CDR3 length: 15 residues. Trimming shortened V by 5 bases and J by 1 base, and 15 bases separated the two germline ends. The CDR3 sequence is CASSPVSRGNYGYTF. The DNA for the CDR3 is TGCGCCAGCAGTCCAGTATCTAGGGGTAACTATGGCTACACCTTC.

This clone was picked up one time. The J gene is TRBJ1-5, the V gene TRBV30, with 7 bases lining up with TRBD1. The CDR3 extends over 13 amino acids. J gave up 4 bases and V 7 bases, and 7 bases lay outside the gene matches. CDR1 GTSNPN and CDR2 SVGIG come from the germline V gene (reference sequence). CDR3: CASSGTVNQPQHF. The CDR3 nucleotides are TGTGCCTCCTCCGGGACAGTTAATCAGCCCCAGCATTTT.

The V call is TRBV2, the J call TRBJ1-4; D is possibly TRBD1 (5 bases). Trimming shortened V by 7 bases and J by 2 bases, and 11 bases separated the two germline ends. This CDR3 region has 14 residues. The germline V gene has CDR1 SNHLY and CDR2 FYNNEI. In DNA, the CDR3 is TGTGCCAGCAATGGGGGGATGACTAATGAAAAACTGTTTTTT. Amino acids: CASNGGMTNEKLFF. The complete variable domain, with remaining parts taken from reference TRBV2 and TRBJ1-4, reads EPEVTQTPSHQVTQMGQEVILRCVPISNHLYFYWYRQILGQKVEFLVSFYNNEISEKSEIFDDQFSVERPDGSNFTLKIRSTKLEDSAMYFCASNGGMTNEKLFFGSGTQLSVL.

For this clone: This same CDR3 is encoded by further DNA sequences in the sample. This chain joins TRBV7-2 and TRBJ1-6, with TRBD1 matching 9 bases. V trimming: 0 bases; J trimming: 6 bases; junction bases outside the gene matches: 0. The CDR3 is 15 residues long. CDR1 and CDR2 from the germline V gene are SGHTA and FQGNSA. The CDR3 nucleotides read TGTGCCAGCAGCTTAGCGGGACAGGGTAATTCACCCCTCCACTTT. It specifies CASSLAGQGNSPLHF. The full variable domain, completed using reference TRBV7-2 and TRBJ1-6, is GAGVSQSPSNKVTEKGKDVELRCDPISGHTALYWYRQSLGQGLEFLIYFQGNSAPDKSGLPSDRFSAERTGGSVSTLTIQRTQQEDSAVYLCASSLAGQGNSPLHFGNGTRLTVT.

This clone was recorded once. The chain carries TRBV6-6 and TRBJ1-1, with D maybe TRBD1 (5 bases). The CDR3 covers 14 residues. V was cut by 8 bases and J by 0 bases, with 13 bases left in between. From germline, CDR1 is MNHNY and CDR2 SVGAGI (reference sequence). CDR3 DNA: TGTGCCAGCCGCCGTGGGGGGGTGAACACTGAAGCTTTCTTT. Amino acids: CASRRGGVNTEAFF.

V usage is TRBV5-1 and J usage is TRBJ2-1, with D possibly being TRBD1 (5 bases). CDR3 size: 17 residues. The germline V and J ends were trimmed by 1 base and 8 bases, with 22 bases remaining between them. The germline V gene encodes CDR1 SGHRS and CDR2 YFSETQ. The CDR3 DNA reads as TGCGCCAGCAGCTTGTTAAGCCTGTCTCAAGGGGTCTATGAGCAGTTCTTC. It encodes CASSLLSLSQGVYEQFF.

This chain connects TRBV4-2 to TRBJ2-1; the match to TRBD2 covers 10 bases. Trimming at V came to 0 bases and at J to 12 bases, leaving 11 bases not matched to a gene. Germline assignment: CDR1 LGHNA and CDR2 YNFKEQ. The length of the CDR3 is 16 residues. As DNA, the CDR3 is TGTGCCAGCAGCCAAGATGGGGGGGCTAGCGGGAGTGGGCAGTTCTTC. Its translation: CASSQDGGASGSGQFF.

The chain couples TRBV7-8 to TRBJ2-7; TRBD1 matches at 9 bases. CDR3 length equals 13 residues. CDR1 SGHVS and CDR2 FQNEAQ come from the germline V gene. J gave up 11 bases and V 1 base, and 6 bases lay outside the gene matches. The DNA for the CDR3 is TGTGCCAGCAGCTTAGGGGAGTGGACAGGGGAGTACTTC. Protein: CASSLGEWTGEYF.

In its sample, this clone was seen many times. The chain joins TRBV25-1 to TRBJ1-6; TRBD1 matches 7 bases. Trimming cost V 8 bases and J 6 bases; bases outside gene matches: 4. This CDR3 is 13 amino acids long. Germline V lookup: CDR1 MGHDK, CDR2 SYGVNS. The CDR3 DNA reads TGTGCCAGCCATGGGACAGTTAATTCACCCCTCCACTTT. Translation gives CASHGTVNSPLHF.